What follows is one T cell receptor beta chain and its context. Its antigen is currently not known. No quality values exist for individual bases; no much larger clone is one base distant. TCR CDR3 regions were amplified from genomic DNA by multiplex PCR using the deep immunoSEQ assay. Extracted genomic DNA from each cell subset was spread evenly across all wells of several immunoSEQ 96-well plates, with each plate serving as a replicate. For sorted subsets, about 200 ng genomic DNA, equal to about 30,000 T cell genomes, was loaded into each replicate PCR. Purified libraries were measured with a Qubit 3.0 fluorometer, size-checked on a Bioanalyzer 2100, and measured again with the KAPA Library Quantification kit. Every immunoSEQ 96-well plate was sequenced on a separate single-read 150-cycle Illumina NextSeq 550 flow cell. In the source study's methods: The immunoSEQ output contained only junctional sequences without quality scores, so filtering could not match that applied to full-length reads. Sequences were annotated with PyIR, a Python wrapper for IgBLAST v1.9, and V/J genes and CDR3 were assigned using IMGT germline references. Any read was removed if the V/J assignment was weak (E-value above 1e-6), the CDR3 was missing, or the read contained stop codons, out-of-frame junctions, or ambiguous translated residues. V3J clonotypes were defined as sequences sharing an identical inferred V gene, J gene, and CDR3 amino acid sequence. Percentage overlap between repertoires was calculated by dividing the number of shared unique clonotypes by the size of the smaller repertoire. Richness of each repertoire was evaluated using RTK rarefaction, the Chao1 estimator, and Recon v2.1 estimates of unobserved clonotypes. For all TCRbeta clonotypes obtained by the gDNA method from a few donors, generation probabilities were computed with OLGA. The table comes from immuneACCESS by way of TCRdb, which keeps in-frame sequences with V and J called. Part of the clones is missing from these tables; in studies checked, under half for an unresolved V gene and the rest for unknown reasons. Clone size and the V and J calls come from that table; the DNA yielded D and trimming. Recorded for this sample are 2.5 million or so clones; around nine tenths of them occurred a single time. In total, the top ten clones hold about 0.13% of the sample.

Healthy HIV-negative adults with no recently reported acute infections or vaccinations were included as donors. Every donor was a Caucasian adult living in Nashville, Tennessee, USA. CD4+ T cells were enriched by magnetic negative selection; naive cells were then positively selected on CD45RA, and the negative fraction formed the memory subset. After blood collection by leukapheresis, PBMCs were isolated using Ficoll-Histopaque density gradient centrifugation and then cryopreserved in the vapor phase of liquid nitrogen. Purity and quantity of every magnetically sorted T cell population were checked by analytical flow cytometry. Genomic DNA was isolated from each sorted fraction and quantified by UV absorbance on a Nanodrop 2000c. The data stem from a study of shared clonotypes between healthy human individuals (dated by TCRdb to the early 2020s). Concerning the study at large: The cohort included a few men and a couple of women between 18 and 49 years of age. To increase sequencing depth and limit assay-specific biases, TCR repertoire library preparation and sequencing were carried out by different laboratories using diverse techniques. Blood TCR repertoires of roughly 5 healthy adults were deeply sequenced to estimate repertoire size and the extent of clonotype sharing between individuals. Between about 0.8 and 8.9 billion PBMCs per donor were obtained by leukapheresis. Per donor, three plates each were used for CD4 naive and CD4 memory, two for CD8 naive, and one for CD8 memory.

The investigation overall reported the following: Estimated clonotype richness was generally larger for naive than for memory subsets. Even with the large sequencing depth, rarefaction of the sorted-subset datasets indicated that sequencing was incomplete. Only blood was sampled, and tissue TCR repertoires likely differ from those in blood. Higher generation probabilities were observed for clonotypes shared by all four sorted-subset donors than for non-shared clonotypes. Across a few donors, approximately 5% of naive CD4, around 3.3% of naive CD8, 2% to 2.5% of memory CD4, and approximately 0.4% of memory CD8 clonotypes were shared. Because the study included only a small number of donors, the genetic and exposure-history diversity represented was limited. Based on pairwise subsampling, the degree of clonotype sharing among donors was expected to be affected by sequencing depth.

This receptor was identified in a man younger than 30 in good health. Sequencing was carried out using naive CD4+ T cells sorted from blood. Explained via the paper, the cell subset or site label denotes: CD45RA+ positively selected.

The DNA sequence is TGTGCCAGCAGTTACCGGAGGGCGAACACTGAAGCTTTCTTT. Translated, it reads CASSYRRANTEAFF. This receptor chain uses TRBV6-5 and TRBJ1-1, with no confident D gene call. V loses 2 bases, J loses 1 base, and the germline ends lie 8 bases apart. The CDR3 contains 14 residues, cysteine and phenylalanine counted. Only the CDR3 region is kept as DNA, spanning 42 bases read in frame from base 1. The germline V gene encodes CDR1 MNHEY and CDR2 SVGAGI.